This T cell receptor (beta chain) was captured in a study of identical twins. Study-level results: Alpha sequences that were out-of-frame and twin-shared showed an excess of low generation probability. Fewer insertions were carried by abundant cord blood beta clonotypes, but none was seen in memory repertoires.

TCRdb passed the 5' RACE reads through MiXCR, listing each CDR3 protein once. Among over 550,000 distinct CDR3 sequences, about 7.1% were seen once, and the ten largest hold roughly 1.6%. This clonotype was counted many times. Its antigen is currently unknown. Another study also made use of these data, one on yellow fever vaccine responses in identical twins.

The sequenced sample was PBMCs. This TCR was recovered from a woman aged 18 to 35 in good health.

This CDR3 is CASSFRYLNEQFF. The DNA of the CDR3 is TGTGCCAGCAGCTTCAGGTACCTCAATGAGCAGTTCTTC. V gene TRBV7-2 combines with J gene TRBJ2-1; D is ambiguous. Germline V gene sequence: CDR1 SGHTA, CDR2 FQGNSA. This CDR3 region has 13 residues. Trimming took off 3 bases at V and 6 bases at J, with 9 bases between the two ends.